Listed here are 25 T cell receptor beta chains from one sample, sequenced in a study of CXCR3-negative and CXCR3-positive naive CD8 T cells. Libraries were UMI-labeled 5' RACE TRB cDNA. TCRdb re-called the 5' RACE reads, yielding one record per CDR3 amino acid sequence without DNA. This specimen shows some 130,000 distinct CDR3 sequences; the ten leading clones hold approximately 0.29%. Material for sequencing was naive CXCR3- CD8+ T cells from blood. Subset defined: CD45RO-CCR7+CD27+CD95- naive CD8+ T cells lacking CXCR3 (TNR3-). All receptors derive from a human donor in good health. Some clones in this sample may be carry-over from other donors' samples.

The chain employs TRBV7-9 and TRBJ2-1. There are 13 residues in the CDR3. Germline CDR1 and CDR2: SEHNR and FQNEAQ (reference sequence). The CDR3 sequence: CASEDGSYNEQFF.

CDR3 protein: CAHGTGVHEQYF. The chain links TRBV25-1 to TRBJ2-7; no DNA is available, so the TRBD1 call from TCRdb remains unchecked. CDR1 is MGHDK, CDR2 SYGVNS, per germline. The CDR3 spans 12 residues.

The CDR3 region is CATSRDGGYSAEAFF. This chain joins TRBV15 and TRBJ1-1; with no DNA, the TCRdb D assignment of TRBD1 cannot be verified. From germline, CDR1 is LNHNV and CDR2 YYDKDF (reference sequence). This CDR3 contains 15 residues.

The chain couples TRBV7-9 to TRBJ2-7. The germline gives CDR1 SEHNR, CDR2 FQNEAQ (reference sequence). The CDR3 sequence is 14 residues long. The CDR3: CASSPLLSSYEQYF.

CDR3 residues: CASSLDYHTGELFF. This chain connects TRBV7-9 to TRBJ2-2; the TCRdb call, TRBD2, lacks DNA for checking. Per germline, CDR1 SEHNR and CDR2 FQNEAQ (reference sequence). The CDR3 totals 14 residues.

V usage is TRBV6-1 and J usage is TRBJ1-5. This CDR3 has 15 amino acids. CDR1 and CDR2 from the germline V gene are MNHNS and SASEGT. The CDR3 reads CASSEARYSNQPQHF.

V and J are TRBV6-5 and TRBJ1-4. CDR1 and CDR2 (germline): MNHEY, SVGAGI. The CDR3 is 16 amino acids. The CDR3 here is CASSYSDTTTNEKLFF.

The chain combines TRBV4-3 with TRBJ2-2. The germline CDR1 and CDR2 sequences are LGHNA and YSLEER. This CDR3 is 12 amino acids long. The CDR3: CASSPGIGELFF.

The chain uses TRBV29-1 and TRBJ1-2; TCRdb picks TRBD1, but there is no DNA to check that call. Germline CDR1 SQVTM, CDR2 ANQGSEA. This CDR3 is built from 13 residues. CDR3 in amino acids: CSGLTGTLYGYTF. The whole variable domain, filled in from reference TRBV29-1 and TRBJ1-2, reads SAVISQKPSRDICQRGTSLTIQCQVDSQVTMMFWYRQQPGQSLTLIATANQGSEATYESGFVIDKFPISRPNLTFSTLTVSNMSPEDSSIYLCSGLTGTLYGYTFGSGTRLTVV.

The chain carries TRBV5-4 and TRBJ2-1; TCRdb's assignment of TRBD1 cannot be checked, as there is no DNA. Germline V gene lookup returns CDR1 SGHNT and CDR2 YYREEE (reference sequence). CDR3 length equals 16 residues. This chain's CDR3 is CASSSQWTVDGNEQFF.

The V gene is TRBV4-3, the J gene TRBJ2-2. The CDR3 covers 16 residues. Per germline, CDR1 LGHNA and CDR2 YSLEER. The CDR3 region is CASSQGPMGFAGELFF.

The chain couples TRBV28 to TRBJ2-7; the D call from TCRdb, TRBD1, cannot be confirmed without DNA. This CDR3 spans 13 amino acids. The germline V gene has CDR1 MDHEN and CDR2 SYDVKM. The CDR3 here is CATWDGGSYEQYF.

The chain links TRBV27 to TRBJ2-3; TCRdb gives TRBD1 as the D gene, but with no DNA this cannot be confirmed. This CDR3 contains 15 residues. Germline assignment: CDR1 MNHEY and CDR2 SMNVEV (reference sequence). The CDR3 sequence is CASGTGGGNTDTQYF.

The chain's CDR3 is CASSFGTGQGKYEQYF. V usage is TRBV11-2 and J usage is TRBJ2-7; TCRdb's D call of TRBD1 is untestable without DNA. The germline V gene encodes CDR1 SGHAT and CDR2 FQNNGV. The CDR3 sequence is 16 residues long.

The J gene is TRBJ2-5, the V gene TRBV10-3; TCRdb's assignment of TRBD1 cannot be checked, as there is no DNA. The germline gives CDR1 ENHRY, CDR2 SYGVKD. This CDR3 spans 14 amino acids. This CDR3 reads CASAPGTGWETQYF.

The chain couples TRBV5-5 to TRBJ2-7. CDR1 is SGHKS, CDR2 YYEKEE, per germline (reference sequence). The CDR3 covers 14 residues. CDR3 residues: CASSQRTATYEQYF.

The chain is built from TRBV29-1 and TRBJ1-3; the TCRdb call, TRBD1, lacks DNA for checking. Germline V gene lookup returns CDR1 SQVTM and CDR2 ANQGSEA. The CDR3 runs to 14 residues. CDR3 loop: CSAGDGSSGNTIYF.

This rearrangement joins TRBV7-8 to TRBJ2-5; TCRdb reports TRBD1, a call that lacks DNA to check it against. The CDR3 is 14 residues long. From germline, CDR1 is SGHVS and CDR2 FQNEAQ. The CDR3: CASSLRAGGETQYF.

The chain links TRBV7-8 to TRBJ2-2; the D gene TCRdb calls, TRBD2, cannot be checked with no DNA. The CDR3 runs 14 residues. Germline V gene data show CDR1 as SGHVS and CDR2 as FQNEAQ. This chain's CDR3 is CASSLGTPPGELFF.

The V call is TRBV3-1, the J call TRBJ1-4. This CDR3 is 17 amino acids long. Germline V gene sequence: CDR1 LGHDT, CDR2 YNNKEL (reference sequence). This CDR3 reads CASSQRGTDATNEKLFF.

The rearrangement links TRBV28 to TRBJ1-6; TCRdb designates TRBD1, a call that cannot be tested without DNA. CDR1 is MDHEN, CDR2 SYDVKM, per germline. This CDR3 is built from 17 residues. Here the CDR3 reads CASSLNPPSSYNSPLHF.

The V call is TRBV11-2, the J call TRBJ2-3; TCRdb's assignment of TRBD1 cannot be checked, as there is no DNA. The CDR3 is made up of 14 amino acids. Germline V gene sequence: CDR1 SGHAT, CDR2 FQNNGV. The CDR3 is CASSWGTTTDTQYF.

The chain carries TRBV7-6 and TRBJ2-7; TCRdb's assignment of TRBD2 cannot be checked, as there is no DNA. The CDR3 totals 17 residues. Germline CDR1 and CDR2: SGHVS and FNYEAQ. The CDR3 region is CASSPGGTSGSSYEQYF.

This rearrangement joins TRBV28 to TRBJ2-1; absent DNA, TCRdb's TRBD2 call cannot be checked. CDR3 length: 18 amino acids. Germline V gene sequence: CDR1 MDHEN, CDR2 SYDVKM. The CDR3: CASSVGLAGGPSYNEQFF.

The CDR3: CASKGPFTEAFF. This sequence joins TRBV10-1 and TRBJ1-1. The germline V gene has CDR1 WNHNN and CDR2 SYGVQD (reference sequence). This CDR3 is 12 amino acids long.